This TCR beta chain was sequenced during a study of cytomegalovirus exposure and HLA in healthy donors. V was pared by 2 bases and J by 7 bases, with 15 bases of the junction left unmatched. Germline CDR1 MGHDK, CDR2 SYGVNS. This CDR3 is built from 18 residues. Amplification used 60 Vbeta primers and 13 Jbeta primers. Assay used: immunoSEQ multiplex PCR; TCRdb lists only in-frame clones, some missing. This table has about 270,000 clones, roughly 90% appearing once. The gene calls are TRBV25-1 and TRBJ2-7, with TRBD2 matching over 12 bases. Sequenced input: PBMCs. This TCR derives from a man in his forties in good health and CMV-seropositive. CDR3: CASSEPRGNGLAGREQYF. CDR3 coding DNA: TGTGCCAGCAGTGAACCCCGGGGGAATGGACTAGCGGGGAGGGAGCAGTACTTC.